This T cell receptor (beta chain) came from a study of cytomegalovirus exposure and HLA in healthy donors. Study-wide results and limits: HLA allele associations emerged for 16,951 TCR beta sequences in a later analysis, at 0.05 false discovery rate. Previously analyzed data showed that most TCR beta V segments were productive at a frequency of about 87% or about 30%. It was likely that a cluster of highly shared sequence variants was a sequencing artifact. Solely CMV serostatus was available to characterize immune exposure.

CDR1 SGDLS and CDR2 YYNGEE come from the germline V gene. This CDR3 has 16 amino acids. The V end lost 0 bases, the J end lost 7 bases, and 16 bases lay between the germline ends. PCR amplification relied on 60 Vbeta primers (plus 13 Jbeta primers). Libraries were prepared by immunoSEQ multiplex PCR; TCRdb keeps only in-frame clonotypes and omits some of them. Of around 130,000 clones listed, more than 65% are singletons. For this clone: Its antigen is still unknown.

The clonotype comes from a woman aged 18 to 35 in good health and CMV-seropositive. The sequenced sample was PBMCs. This sequence joins TRBV9 and TRBJ2-2, with D tentatively TRBD2 (7 bases). CDR3 sequence (DNA): TGTGCCAGCAGCGTAGATGCGGGGGCCTTTGGCGGGGAGCTGTTTTTT. Its translation is CASSVDAGAFGGELFF.